This TCR beta chain was found in a study of T cells in Graves' hyperthyroidism and ophthalmopathy. This clonotype was seen ten or more times. Antigen unknown. Study-wide results and caveats: Among thyroid clonotypes expanded above 0.001, most also appeared in blood.

Lactation, pregnancy, other autoimmune disease or uncontrolled infection excluded patients. The PBMCs were sourced from fresh peripheral blood (approximately 9 ml). Amplified TCR beta CDR3 regions derived from RNA transcripts. TCR CDR3 regions were first amplified by RT-PCR with HTBI primers. TCRdb re-called the multiplex PCR reads with MiXCR, one entry per CDR3 protein. The data show fewer than 550,000 distinct CDR3 sequences, roughly 14% seen once. Trimming removed 3 bases from V and 8 bases from J, with 13 bases in between. Germline assignment: CDR1 MNHEY and CDR2 SMNVEV (reference sequence). The CDR3 runs 13 residues.

This clonotype was sampled from a woman under 30 with Graves' hyperthyroidism. Sequenced material: blood. This chain links TRBV27 with TRBJ1-2, with a possible D match to TRBD1 (5 bases). This CDR3 reads CASSLGPYRGYTF. DNA of the CDR3: TGTGCCAGCAGTTTGGGGCCCTACAGAGGCTACACCTTC.